The 7 T cell receptor beta chains below all came from one sample that was sequenced in a study of blood T cell repertoires in COVID-19. Sequencing used immunoSEQ multiplex PCR; TCRdb keeps in-frame clones, though not all of them. The profile shows some 110,000 clones, 81% of them singletons. Sequenced material: peripheral blood. The source is an older man with acute or convalescent COVID-19.

This clone was recorded only once. This chain uses TRBV7-3 with TRBJ1-2; D is uncertain. The CDR3 has 13 amino acids. Trimming took off 1 base at V and 8 bases at J, with 11 bases between the two ends. From germline, CDR1 is SGHTA and CDR2 FQGTGA. Here the CDR3 DNA reads TGTGCCAGCAGCTTAATTGCAGGAGGGGGCTACACCTTC. Translated: CASSLIAGGGYTF.

The chain employs TRBV4-3 and TRBJ1-2; D may be TRBD1 (6 bases). CDR3 size: 17 residues. The germline V gene encodes CDR1 LGHNA and CDR2 YSLEER. Trimming took 0 bases from V and 4 from J, leaving 18 bases between them. CDR3 coding DNA: TGCGCCAGCAGCCAAGATACCCCGGGGGGCGCGACCTATGGCTACACCTTC. It specifies CASSQDTPGGATYGYTF.

The genes are TRBV7-8 and TRBJ2-4; 7 bases fit TRBD1. Germline V CDR1 and CDR2: SGHVS, FQNEAQ. The CDR3 spans 14 residues. Trimming cost V 5 bases and J 6 bases; bases outside gene matches: 7. CDR3 sequence (DNA): TGTGCCAGCAGCAACGACAGGGTTCGAAACATTCAGTACTTC. This encodes CASSNDRVRNIQYF.

This clone was detected only a few times. The J gene is TRBJ1-1, the V gene TRBV6-5, with D possibly matching TRBD1 (6 bases). Germline V gives CDR1 MNHEY, CDR2 SVGAGI. V lost 5 bases, J lost 5 bases, and 12 bases lay in between. The CDR3 has 13 amino acids. In DNA form, the CDR3 reads TGTGCCAGCAGTAACAGGGACCGGACTGAAGCTTTCTTT. Encoded protein: CASSNRDRTEAFF.

The chain links TRBV28 to TRBJ1-2; 8 bases agree with TRBD1. CDR1 is MDHEN and CDR2 is SYDVKM in the germline V gene. J was trimmed by 8 bases and V by 6 bases; bases with no gene match: 14. The CDR3 is made up of 15 amino acids. CDR3 loop: CASSSSDRGLWGYTF. The CDR3 DNA reads as TGTGCCAGCAGCTCATCCGACAGGGGTCTATGGGGCTACACCTTC.

The genes are TRBV9 and TRBJ2-3; 8 bases line up with TRBD2. Trimming cost V 3 bases and J 0 bases; bases outside gene matches: 6. Germline V lookup: CDR1 SGDLS, CDR2 YYNGEE. CDR3 size: 16 residues. CDR3 bases: TGTGCCAGCAGCGCAATAGCGGGACGAAGCACAGATACGCAGTATTTT. Its protein is CASSAIAGRSTDTQYF.

This chain connects TRBV6-5 to TRBJ1-2; 8 bases fit TRBD1. V gave up 2 bases and J gave up 8 bases; unmatched junction bases: 7. CDR1 is MNHEY and CDR2 is SVGAGI in the germline V gene. This CDR3 is built from 14 residues. The CDR3 protein is CASSYADRGDGYTF. DNA of the CDR3: TGTGCCAGCAGTTACGCCGACAGGGGAGACGGCTACACCTTC.